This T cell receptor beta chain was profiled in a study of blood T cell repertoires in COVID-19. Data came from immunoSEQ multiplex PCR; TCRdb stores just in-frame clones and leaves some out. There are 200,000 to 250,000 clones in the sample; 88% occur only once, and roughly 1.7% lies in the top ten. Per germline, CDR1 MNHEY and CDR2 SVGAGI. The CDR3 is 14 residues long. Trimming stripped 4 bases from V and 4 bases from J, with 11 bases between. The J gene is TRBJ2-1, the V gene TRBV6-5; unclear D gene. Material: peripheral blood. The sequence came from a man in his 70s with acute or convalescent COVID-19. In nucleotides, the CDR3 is TGTGCCAGCAGTTTTAGCCTTGAGTACAATGAGCAGTTCTTC. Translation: CASSFSLEYNEQFF.